Included here is one TCR beta chain sequence, with context. This sample was taken from a study of blood T cell repertoires in COVID-19. The wider study: COVID-19 samples, acute and convalescent, were from the United States, Italy and Spain. The cDNA or gDNA used as material had been derived from T cells, B-cell-depleted T cells, or PBMCs.

Under the authors' procedure: Nucleated cell counts were estimated from reference gene primer amplification. Clones were read by immunoSEQ multiplex PCR, and TCRdb kept only the in-frame ones, dropping some. V, J and clone size are those of that table, while D and trimming were read from the DNA. The sample has 100,000 to 150,000 clones, approximately 87% seen once. The CDR3 has 15 amino acids. Germline-derived CDR1 and CDR2 are LNHDA and SQIVND (reference sequence). Trimming cost V 4 bases and J 4 bases, with 16 bases left between them. The receptor was isolated from a man aged 50 to 59 with acute or convalescent COVID-19. V usage is TRBV19 and J usage is TRBJ1-2, with D possibly matching TRBD1 (6 bases). What was sequenced was peripheral blood. CDR3 sequence (DNA): TGTGCCAGTAGTACCACAGGGATCCCTAGCTATGGCTACACCTTC. The encoded protein is CASSTTGIPSYGYTF.